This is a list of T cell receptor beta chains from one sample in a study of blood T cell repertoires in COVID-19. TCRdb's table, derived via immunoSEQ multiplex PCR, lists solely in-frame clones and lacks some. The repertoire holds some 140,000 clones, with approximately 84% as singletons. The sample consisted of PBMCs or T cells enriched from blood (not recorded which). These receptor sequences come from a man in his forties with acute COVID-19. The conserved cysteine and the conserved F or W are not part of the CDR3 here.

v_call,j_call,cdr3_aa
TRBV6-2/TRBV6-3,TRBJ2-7,ASSYSKLAGSYEQY
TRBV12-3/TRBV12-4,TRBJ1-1,ASSLVQGTEAF
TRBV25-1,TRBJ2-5,ASSGSGRVSEETQY
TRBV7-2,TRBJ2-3,ASSKGGGSTDTQY
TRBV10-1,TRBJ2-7,ASSEGEGDSYEQY
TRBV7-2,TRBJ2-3,ASSLSGFTDTQY
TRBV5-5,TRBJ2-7,ASSMELGAQY
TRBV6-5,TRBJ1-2,ASSYAGEWRGYT
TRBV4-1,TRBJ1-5,ASSQDGAQPQH
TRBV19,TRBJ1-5,ASSMTGYNQPQH
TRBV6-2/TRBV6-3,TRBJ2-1,ASRRWSLGQGGNEQF
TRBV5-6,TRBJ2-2,ASSPDRAANTGELF
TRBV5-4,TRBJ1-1,ASSLAPGQPVMNTEAF
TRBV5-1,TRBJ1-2,ASSPDRDGYT
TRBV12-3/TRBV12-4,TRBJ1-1,ASRSLEDTEAF
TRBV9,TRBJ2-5,ASSGSGSGETQY
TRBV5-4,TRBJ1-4,ASRAQGATNEKLF
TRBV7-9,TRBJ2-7,ASSSSGLKFYEQY
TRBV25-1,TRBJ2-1,ASSEFGARRGEQF
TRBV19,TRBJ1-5,ASSSPSRGGGDQPQH
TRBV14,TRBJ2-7,ASSQDLTSYEQY
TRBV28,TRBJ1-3,ASSFRRAGNTIY
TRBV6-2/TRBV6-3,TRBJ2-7,ASSYEARSAQQY
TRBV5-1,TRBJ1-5,ASSEGFHQPQH
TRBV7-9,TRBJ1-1,AQGWGTEAF
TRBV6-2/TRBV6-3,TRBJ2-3,ASSSGLADITDTQY
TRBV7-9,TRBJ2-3,ASSHRVVTDTQY
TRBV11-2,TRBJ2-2,ASSSIGGELF
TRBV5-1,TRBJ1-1,ASSALTGGTEAF
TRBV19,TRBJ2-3,ASRDPGQGHSDTQY
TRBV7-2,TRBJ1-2,ASSPRTGAGYT
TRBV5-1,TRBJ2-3,ASSLGPDRQDTQY
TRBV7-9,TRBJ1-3,ASSLSGLYSGNTIY
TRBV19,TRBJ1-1,ASILGGGSRTEAF
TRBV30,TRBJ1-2,AWSVGGLGYT
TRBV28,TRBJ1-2,ASSNAGQGAPGYT
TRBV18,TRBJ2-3,ASSPGAGGTDTQY
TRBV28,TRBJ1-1,ASSLSPLRGTEAF
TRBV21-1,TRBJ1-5,ASSKEGALSNQPQH
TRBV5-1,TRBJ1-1,ASSQDRGNTEAF
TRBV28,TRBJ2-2,ASRKQGGELF
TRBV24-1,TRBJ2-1,ATAPEGEDNEQF
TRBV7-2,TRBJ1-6,ASSGGVGDSPLH
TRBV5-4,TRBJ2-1,VIHEYGGGAYNEQF
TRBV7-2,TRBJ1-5,ASSLEPNQPQH
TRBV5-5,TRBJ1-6,ASSLVNGNYNSPLH
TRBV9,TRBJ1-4,ASSMTAEVREKLF
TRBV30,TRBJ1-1,AWSSGQGAWTEAF